Listed here are 4 T cell receptor beta chains from one sample, sequenced in a study of T-cell memory formation after mild COVID-19. TCRdb re-derived calls from the 5' RACE reads in MiXCR, one entry per CDR3 protein. There are 280,000 or so distinct CDR3 sequences in the sample; about 20% occur only once, and roughly 23% lies in the top ten. Sequenced: PBMCs or a T cell subset sorted from them (not recorded which). Receptors were obtained from a man between 18 and 29 years old who had mild COVID-19 (a few samples of this study predate the infection). Cell type and time point are not known.

The genes are TRBV7-3 and TRBJ1-1; a weak D match, TRBD1 (5 bases). The germline V and J ends were trimmed by 5 bases and 5 bases, with 15 bases remaining between them. The CDR3 is 14 residues long. The V gene's germline CDR1 is SGHTA and CDR2 FQGTGA. The CDR3 DNA sequence: TGTGCCAGCAGCCGGGGGTCCAGGGTTACTGAAGCTTTCTTT. This encodes CASSRGSRVTEAFF.

The chain joins TRBV4-1 to TRBJ2-1, with 7 positions matching TRBD1. V shed 4 bases and J 8 bases; nucleotides not matched to a gene: 8. The CDR3 totals 14 residues. Germline CDR1 and CDR2: MGHRA and YSYEKL. The CDR3 bases are TGCGCCAGCAGCCGGGTTAAACAGGGGCATGAGCAGTTCTTC. This sequence encodes CASSRVKQGHEQFF.

This clonotype was seen more than once but under ten times. The chain links TRBV20-1 to TRBJ2-7; 8 bases match TRBD1. Trimming at V came to 3 bases and at J to 4 bases, leaving 5 bases not matched to a gene. Germline values: CDR1 DFQATT, CDR2 SNEGSKA (reference sequence). The CDR3 sequence is 13 residues long. The CDR3 bases are TGCAGTGCTAGGGGCAGGGGGCAGTACGAGCAGTACTTC. As protein: CSARGRGQYEQYF.

The chain has TRBV7-2 and TRBJ2-1; TRBD2 matches 11 bases. CDR1 is SGHTA and CDR2 is FQGNSA in the germline V gene. This CDR3 is 17 amino acids long. J lost 3 bases, V lost 5 bases, and 9 bases had no gene match. CDR3 residues: CASSPRLAGGYYNEQFF. The CDR3 DNA reads as TGTGCCAGCAGCCCCCGGCTAGCGGGGGGCTACTACAATGAGCAGTTCTTC.